These T cell receptor beta chains were read from a single sample in a study of blood T cell repertoires in COVID-19. Clones were sequenced by immunoSEQ multiplex PCR, and TCRdb holds only the in-frame ones, with some missing. This sample carries 200,000 to 250,000 clones, about 87% of them seen once, and the ten largest clones take just under 6.5%. Input material: peripheral blood. The source is a woman in her 30s with COVID-19, enrolled during active disease. CDR3s include the opening cysteine and the closing phenylalanine or tryptophan. A D gene is named only where the DNA matches it firmly. Size is stated for part of the rows, as once, few or many counts, or as a class when the clone is expanded.

>TRBJ1-3|TRBD1|TRBV2|.
TGTGCCAGCAGTGTAGACAGGGGCTCTGGAAACACCATATATTTT
CASSVDRGSGNTIYF
>TRBJ1-2|.|TRBV3-1/TRBV3-2|.
TGTGCCAGCAGCTGGAGACGAAAGGGGCGATGGCTGTATAGTAACTATGGCTACACCTTC
CASSWRRKGRWLYSNYGYTF
>TRBJ1-4|TRBD1|TRBV10-2|.
TGCGCCAGCACCGGGACAGGCGCATTTCTGTTTTTT
CASTGTGAFLFF
>TRBJ1-1|TRBD1|TRBV30|.
TGTGCCTGGAGTGTACTAGGAGGACAGGCTTACACTGAAGCTTTCTTT
CAWSVLGGQAYTEAFF
>TRBJ2-1|TRBD1|TRBV19|.
TGTGCCAGCCGTCCGGGACAGGGATACAATGAGCAGTTCTTC
CASRPGQGYNEQFF
>TRBJ2-2|.|TRBV7-6|.
TGTGCCAGCAGCTTAGCGATACGTGAAACAGGGATCACCGGGGAGCTGTTTTTT
CASSLAIRETGITGELFF
>TRBJ1-5|.|TRBV27|few
TGTGCCAGCAGCCCGATCTATAGCAATCAGCCCCAGCATTTT
CASSPIYSNQPQHF
>TRBJ1-5|.|TRBV15|.
TGTGCCACCAGCATGCGCGGAAATCAGCCCCAGCATTTT
CATSMRGNQPQHF
>TRBJ2-7|.|TRBV10-3|.
TGTGCCGGGGGGACGACCTACGAGCAGTACTTC
CAGGTTYEQYF
>TRBJ1-5|.|TRBV7-2|.
TGTGCCAGCAGCTTACAGGGTAGCAATCAGCCCCAGCATTTT
CASSLQGSNQPQHF
>TRBJ1-3|.|TRBV28|.
TGTGCCAGCAGTTTTCTGGTGTCAGGCAGGCATAACACCATATATTTT
CASSFLVSGRHNTIYF
>TRBJ2-7|TRBD1|TRBV9|.
TGTGCCAGCAGCGTGAGGACAGGGGGCCCTTCCAGGTACGAGCAGTACTTC
CASSVRTGGPSRYEQYF
>TRBJ2-3|TRBD2|TRBV2|once
TGTGCCAGCAGTGAAGAGGGACTAGCGTCAGATACGCAGTATTTT
CASSEEGLASDTQYF
>TRBJ1-3|TRBD1|TRBV7-9|few
TGTGCCAGCAGCTCCCTGGATGGACAGGGTCGTGTTTATTTT
CASSSLDGQGRVYF
>TRBJ2-3|.|TRBV21-1|.
TGTGCCAGCAGGTGCCGGGGTACGCAGTATTTT
CASRCRGTQYF
>TRBJ2-1|TRBD1|TRBV5-1|.
TGCGCCAGCAGCTCGGGACAGCTCTCCTACAATGAGCAGTTCTTC
CASSSGQLSYNEQFF
>TRBJ1-1|.|TRBV5-1|once
TGCGCCAGCAGCTCGGGCGGGGGAGACACTGAAGCTTTCTTT
CASSSGGGDTEAFF
>TRBJ2-3|TRBD1|TRBV19|.
TGTGCGACAAAGAGAGGACAGGGCCGCACAGATACGCAGTATTTT
CATKRGQGRTDTQYF
>TRBJ2-5|.|TRBV14|.
TGTGCCAGCAGCCTATGGGGGCGGGGGACGCGACAAGAGACCCAGTACTTC
CASSLWGRGTRQETQYF
>TRBJ1-2|.|TRBV28|.
TGTGCCAGCAGTCTACCAACCCCGGGGGAAGGCTACACCTTC
CASSLPTPGEGYTF
>TRBJ1-2|.|TRBV19|.
TGTGCCAGTAGCCGATCCTACCCCCTCTATGGCTACACCTTC
CASSRSYPLYGYTF
>TRBJ1-2|.|TRBV11-2|.
TGTGCCAGCAGCTCCAGAAGGTGGACAGAAGCTAACTATGGCTACACCTTC
CASSSRRWTEANYGYTF
>TRBJ1-5|.|TRBV10-3|.
TGTGCCATCAGTGAAAGTTTAGGGGAAGGCAATCAGCCCCAGCATTTT
CAISESLGEGNQPQHF
>TRBJ2-3|TRBD2|TRBV9|.
TGTGCCAGCAGCTCCCAGGGGGTACGGAAGAGACTAGCGGGGGATCCTAGCACAGATACGCAGTATTTT
CASSSQGVRKRLAGDPSTDTQYF
>TRBJ1-5|.|TRBV3-1/TRBV3-2|.
TGTGCCAGCAGCCAAGATCCCGATCAGCCCCAGCATTTT
CASSQDPDQPQHF
>TRBJ2-1|TRBD2|TRBV4-2|.
TGTGCCAGCAGCCCAAACCTGCGGGGGGCCCCCTACAATGAGCAGTTCTTC
CASSPNLRGAPYNEQFF
>TRBJ2-1|.|TRBV6-5|.
TGTGCCAGCAGTCCCAGGCGGGGCTTCAATGAGCAGTTCTTC
CASSPRRGFNEQFF
>TRBJ2-5|.|TRBV5-1|.
TGCGCCAGCAGCTTGGAAGGGGGTGACGTAGAGACCCAGTACTTC
CASSLEGGDVETQYF
>TRBJ2-7|.|TRBV2|.
TGTGCCAGCAGCCACACAGGGATTCCCCCCTACGAGCAGTACTTC
CASSHTGIPPYEQYF
>TRBJ2-1|TRBD1|TRBV4-3|.
TGCGCCAGCAGCCACCAGACAGGGGGGTCCTACAATGAGCAGTTCTTC
CASSHQTGGSYNEQFF
>TRBJ2-3|TRBD1|TRBV5-4|.
TGTGCCAGCAGCCTGGACAGGGGATTCACAGATACGCAGTATTTT
CASSLDRGFTDTQYF
>TRBJ2-7|TRBD1|TRBV18|.
TGTGCCAGCTCACCACCCGGACAGGGGCCAGAGCAGTACTTC
CASSPPGQGPEQYF
>TRBJ1-3|TRBD1|TRBV27|.
TGTGCCAGCAGTCTCCACTTCGGACAGGACGTCTCTGGAAACACCATATATTTT
CASSLHFGQDVSGNTIYF
>TRBJ1-4|TRBD1|TRBV11-2|.
TGTGCCAGCAGCCCCCCCGGGACAGGGCCTCAAGGAACTAATGAAAAACTGTTTTTT
CASSPPGTGPQGTNEKLFF
>TRBJ2-7|.|TRBV5-8|.
TGTGCCAGCAGCTCTTGGGGCAGGACCATTTACGAGCAGTACTTC
CASSSWGRTIYEQYF
>TRBJ1-6|.|TRBV28|once
TGTGCCAGCCGGCCCGGGGGGGCACGCGATAATTCACCCCTCCACTTT
CASRPGGARDNSPLHF
>TRBJ2-6|TRBD1|TRBV19|.
TGTGCCAGTCTCAATAGGACAGGGGGTAATGGGGCCAACGTCCTGACTTTC
CASLNRTGGNGANVLTF
>TRBJ1-4|.|TRBV5-1|.
TGCGCCAGCAGCCAGGGAACTAATGAAAAACTGTTTTTT
CASSQGTNEKLFF
>TRBJ2-6|.|TRBV4-1|.
TGCGCCAGCAGCCAAGATCTTAGACAGATTACTTCTGGGGCCAACGTCCTGACTTTC
CASSQDLRQITSGANVLTF
>TRBJ2-1|TRBD1|TRBV12-5|.
TGTGCTAGTGGTTTGGTAGGGGGGACAGGGCTCACCAATGAGCAGTTCTTC
CASGLVGGTGLTNEQFF
>TRBJ2-2|TRBD2|TRBV6-2/TRBV6-3|.
TGTGCCAGCAGTTACTCGGAGTCTAGCGGGAGTATGCACACCGGGGAGCTGTTTTTT
CASSYSESSGSMHTGELFF
>TRBJ1-1|.|TRBV29-1|.
TGCAGCGTTGAAGTCGCAGATAACCTTGAAGCTTTCTTT
CSVEVADNLEAFF